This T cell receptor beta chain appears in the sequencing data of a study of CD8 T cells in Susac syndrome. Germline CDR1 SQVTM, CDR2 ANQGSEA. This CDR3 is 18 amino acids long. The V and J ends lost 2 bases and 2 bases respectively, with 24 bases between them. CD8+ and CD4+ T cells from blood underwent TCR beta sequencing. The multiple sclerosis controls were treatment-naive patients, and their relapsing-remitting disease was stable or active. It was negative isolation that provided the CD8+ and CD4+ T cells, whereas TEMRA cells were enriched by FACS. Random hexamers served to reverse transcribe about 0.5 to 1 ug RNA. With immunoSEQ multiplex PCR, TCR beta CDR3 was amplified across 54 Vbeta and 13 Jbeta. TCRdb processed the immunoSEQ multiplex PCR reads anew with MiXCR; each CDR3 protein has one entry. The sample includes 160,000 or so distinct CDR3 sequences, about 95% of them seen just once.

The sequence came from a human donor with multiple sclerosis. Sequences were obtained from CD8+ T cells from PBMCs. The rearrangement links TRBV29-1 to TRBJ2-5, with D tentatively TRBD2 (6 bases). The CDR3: CSVELSGIGLAEQETQYF. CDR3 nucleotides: TGCAGCGTTGAACTTAGTGGTATCGGGTTAGCGGAGCAAGAGACCCAGTACTTC. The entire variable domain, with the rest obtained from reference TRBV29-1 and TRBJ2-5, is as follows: SAVISQKPSRDICQRGTSLTIQCQVDSQVTMMFWYRQQPGQSLTLIATANQGSEATYESGFVIDKFPISRPNLTFSTLTVSNMSPEDSSIYLCSVELSGIGLAEQETQYFGPGTRLLVL.